This TCR beta chain was found in a study of cytomegalovirus exposure and HLA in healthy donors (dated by TCRdb to about 2017). Describing the broader study: In an earlier analysis of under 600 of the donors, 276 Gb of sequence data and 90 million to 120 million unique TCR beta sequences from approximately 180 million T cells were reported. Typing coverage varied by locus: 629-630 donors for A, B, C, DRB1 and DQB1; about 520 for DQA1; about 590 for DPA1; approximately 490 for DPB1. Donor age, sex, ethnicity and CMV serostatus were compiled alongside the repertoire data. Genome-wide SNP genotypes for about 55% of the roughly 670 donors were used in a later genetic analysis, which treated that subset as a discovery cohort. Rather than drawing on any new phenotypic data, the later analysis identified candidate immune exposures from TCR beta sequences and the way those sequences occurred across donors. The study aimed to test whether signatures of past pathogen exposure could be identified by cataloging public T cell receptors. Four to six DR-DQ haplotypes were handled as single units for association and clustering, since linkage in the cohort was strong. In a later analysis, previously published TCR beta repertoires from 550 to 700 donors were re-analyzed and high-resolution HLA genotyping was added so that TCR occurrence patterns could be studied. In addition to the first cohort of about 650 subjects, a separate validation cohort of 100 to 150 different subjects was used. An early release that covered several hundred HLA-typed donors contained approximately 290 gigabases of sequencing data and tens of millions of unique TCR sequences. HLA typing covered class I and class II loci at four-digit resolution. To decide whether each TCR beta V gene segment behaved as functional or pseudogenic, an earlier analysis of some 600 of the donors relied on high-throughput TCR beta sequencing. On average, around 240,000 unique TCR beta nucleotide sequences were sequenced per donor among fewer than 500 genotyped donors of the cohort, with around 19% of those sequences being non-productive. All discovery cohort repertoires had been generated on a single sequencing platform. Using immunosequencing, the study profiled T cell repertoires from 500 to 800 subjects and related those repertoires to cytomegalovirus serostatus. Of the 300 to 450 genotyped donors, 80% to 90% were placed in the genetic ancestry cluster associated with self-reported Caucasian donors. To predict cytomegalovirus infection status, the study brought together high-throughput TCR immunosequencing, statistical association of individual TCRs with disease status, and machine learning. Overall study results and their limits: This cohort had only TCR beta chains sequenced, and the lack of alpha or paired-chain data limited which features could be detected. It was suggested by the authors that the approach could potentially be generalized to other disease states and immunological phenotypes. A later genetic analysis associated a missense DCLRE1C variant with V-gene and J-gene trimming of TCR beta chains, and an independent cohort replicated the association. Across donors, most TCR sequences were observed very rarely, whereas some public TCRs were present in many individuals. Because HLA typing was unavailable for some donors at each locus, only the typed subset was used in association tests. Compared with equally common non-associated chains, HLA-associated TCR beta chains in a later analysis were more clonally expanded and had lower generation probabilities. The classifier was reported to diagnose cytomegalovirus status with high specificity and sensitivity in both the original and validation cohorts. Several of the top co-occurrence clusters appeared to be linked to parvovirus B19, influenza, CMV and Epstein-Barr virus, according to a later analysis. According to a later genetic analysis, donors in an Asian-associated ancestry cluster had fewer N-insertions in productive TCRs than the approximately 610-donor mean. According to a later analysis, TCR association rates differed among HLA loci, with DRB1 alleles showing the most associated TCRs and HLA-C alleles showing the fewest. A further reported finding was that TCR beta sequences accurately predicted the HLA-A and HLA-B alleles for most subjects in the first cohort. At a false discovery rate of 0.05, a later analysis linked 15,000 to 20,000 TCR beta sequences to specific HLA alleles. Presence/absence analyses assumed roughly uniform sequencing depth across donors, an assumption that may not hold. In an earlier analysis of around 500 of the donors, most TCR beta V segments appeared in productive rearrangements about 87% or about 30% of the time, broadly matching IMGT annotations. The study listed 150 to 200 TCR beta chains as associated with cytomegalovirus. In vitro tests confirmed that three of the cytomegalovirus-associated TCR beta chains recognize cytomegalovirus antigens. Assigning TCR associations to individual alleles was difficult when HLA alleles, especially DR and DQ, strongly co-occurred. A later analysis found that most CMV-associated TCR beta chains appeared HLA-restricted, with HLA associations seemingly driven largely by CMV exposure. Linkage disequilibrium might explain the correlated functional status among segregating V segments, but an unknown experimental factor could not be excluded. The earlier analysis of about 600 of the donors excluded some 15 rarely observed V segments, including chromosome 9 orphons, because counts were too low. The 87-base-pair reads could not distinguish some IMGT-functional V segments, including TRBV6-2 and TRBV6-3, so those segments were excluded. A cluster of highly shared sequence variants was judged likely to represent a technical artifact of the sequencing pipeline. CMV serostatus was the only immune exposure information available for the cohort.

The cohort was made up of approximately 700 healthy bone marrow donors. Cohort members were all nominally healthy when sampled, although unrecorded immune exposures were likely present. The donor was CMV seronegative and was included in the group of about 400 seronegative cohort members. A peripheral blood sample was collected from each donor, and TCR beta sequencing was performed on peripheral blood mononuclear cells. Genomic DNA was extracted from the blood cell samples with the Qiagen DNeasy Blood Extraction Kit. A distance of 12 bases separates the germline ends of V and J, which lose 3 bases and 1 base respectively. The CDR3 starts with the cysteine, ends with the phenylalanine, and has 16 residues. Of all the DNA, just the CDR3 is kept, 48 bases in frame from base 1. In the germline V gene, CDR1 corresponds to SNHLY and CDR2 to FYNNEI. Notes on this clone: This receptor's antigen is unknown. The input lacks base qualities; no much larger clone sits a single base away.

Receptor libraries were prepared by the immunoSEQ multiplex PCR assay. A mixture of 60 forward primers for TCR Vbeta segments and 13 reverse primers for TCR Jbeta segments was used in the multiplex PCR. A multiplex PCR assay on genomic DNA amplified the CDR3 region of rearranged TCR beta genes. On the Illumina HiSeq System, the amplified TCR beta libraries were sequenced as 87-base-pair reads. The original methods were these. A later analysis tallied roughly 76 million unique TCR beta chains across the 650 to 750 repertoires, and 10 million to 11 million of those chains were shared by two or more donors. Raw reads were error-corrected and collapsed into unique sequences with a nearest-neighbor algorithm that merged closely related sequences to remove PCR and sequencing errors. V, D and J gene segments were assigned by aligning CDR3 sequences to IMGT reference sequences. For a sequence to be retained, a match of at least six nucleotides was required to both a V gene segment and a J gene segment. A rearrangement counted as productive if the CDR3 had no stop codons and remained in frame with V and J, and every other rearrangement counted as non-productive. Following IMGT convention, CDR3 was defined as the stretch from the second conserved V-encoded cysteine up to the conserved J-encoded phenylalanine. The earlier analysis of a few hundred of the donors excluded any sequence lacking an unambiguous match to a single V gene segment. An earlier analysis of under 750 of the donors called V segments functional above 56.7% productive rearrangements and segregating when the between-donor standard deviation exceeded 5%. To diagnose cytomegalovirus status from the catalog of TCR beta chain sequences, a statistical classification framework was built. In a later analysis, TCR nucleotide sequences were compared against IMGT/GENE-DB human TR gene sequences so that V and J genes could be assigned. In a later analysis, CDR3 sequences and most-parsimonious VDJ recombination scenarios were assigned using the TCRdist pipeline. In a later analysis, each TCR beta chain was defined by its CDR3 amino acid sequence together with its V-gene family, and reads lacking a unique V-gene family were excluded. To address suspected cross-contamination and a sequencing artifact, a later analysis removed 592 highly shared, low-generation-probability nucleotide sequences. In a later analysis, a clonal expansion index was calculated for each public chain from normalized within-repertoire ranks of inferred template counts. A later analysis computed generation probabilities with a VDJ recombination model fitted to out-of-frame rearrangements, and checked the results against IGoR. In a later analysis, TCR-TCR, TCR-HLA and TCR-CMV co-occurrence was scored with hypergeometric tests, and a repertoire-size bias correction was applied to TCR pairs. To estimate false discovery rates, a later analysis permuted the HLA or CMV assignments 20 times. In a later analysis, co-occurring TCRs were grouped using DBSCAN, with TCRdist sequence similarity added in when clustering inside HLA-allele-positive subsets. Co-occurrence clustering excluded repertoires with fewer than 30,000 or more than 120,000 public chains, plus five with anomalous nucleotide sharing. This immuneACCESS table, as held by TCRdb, lists in-frame sequences with V and J called but not all clones. Of the missing ones, under half trace to an unresolved V gene in checked studies; the others have no known cause. That table is the source of V, J and clone size, and D and trimming were worked out from the DNA. This sample has over 50,000 clones in its table, and roughly 83% of those were observed once. The ten largest clones add up to 1.5% to 2% of the sample.

This chain joins TRBV2 to TRBJ2-2; TRBD2 is a possible D gene, resting on 6 matching bases. Sequencing input: PBMCs. The sequence was obtained from a man aged 35 to 55 in good health and CMV-seronegative. The encoded CDR3 is CASSDGAGQNTGELFF. At the DNA level, the sequence is TGTGCCAGCAGTGACGGGGCGGGGCAGAACACCGGGGAGCTGTTTTTT.